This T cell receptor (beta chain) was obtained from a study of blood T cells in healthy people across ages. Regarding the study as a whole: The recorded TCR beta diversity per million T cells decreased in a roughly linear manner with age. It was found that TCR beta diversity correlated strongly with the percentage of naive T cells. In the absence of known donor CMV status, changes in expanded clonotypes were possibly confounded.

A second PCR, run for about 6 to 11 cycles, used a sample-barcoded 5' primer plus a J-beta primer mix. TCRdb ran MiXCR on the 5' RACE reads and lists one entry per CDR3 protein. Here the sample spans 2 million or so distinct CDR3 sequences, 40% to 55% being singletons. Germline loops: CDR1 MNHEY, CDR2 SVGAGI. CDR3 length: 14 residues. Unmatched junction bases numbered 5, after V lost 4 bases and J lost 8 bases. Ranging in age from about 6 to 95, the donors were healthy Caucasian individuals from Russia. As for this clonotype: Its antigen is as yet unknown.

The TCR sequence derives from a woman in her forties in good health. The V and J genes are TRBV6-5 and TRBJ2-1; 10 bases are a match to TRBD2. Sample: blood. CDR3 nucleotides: TGTGCCAGCAGTTTCAGCGGGGGGGGATATGAGCAGTTCTTC. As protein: CASSFSGGGYEQFF.